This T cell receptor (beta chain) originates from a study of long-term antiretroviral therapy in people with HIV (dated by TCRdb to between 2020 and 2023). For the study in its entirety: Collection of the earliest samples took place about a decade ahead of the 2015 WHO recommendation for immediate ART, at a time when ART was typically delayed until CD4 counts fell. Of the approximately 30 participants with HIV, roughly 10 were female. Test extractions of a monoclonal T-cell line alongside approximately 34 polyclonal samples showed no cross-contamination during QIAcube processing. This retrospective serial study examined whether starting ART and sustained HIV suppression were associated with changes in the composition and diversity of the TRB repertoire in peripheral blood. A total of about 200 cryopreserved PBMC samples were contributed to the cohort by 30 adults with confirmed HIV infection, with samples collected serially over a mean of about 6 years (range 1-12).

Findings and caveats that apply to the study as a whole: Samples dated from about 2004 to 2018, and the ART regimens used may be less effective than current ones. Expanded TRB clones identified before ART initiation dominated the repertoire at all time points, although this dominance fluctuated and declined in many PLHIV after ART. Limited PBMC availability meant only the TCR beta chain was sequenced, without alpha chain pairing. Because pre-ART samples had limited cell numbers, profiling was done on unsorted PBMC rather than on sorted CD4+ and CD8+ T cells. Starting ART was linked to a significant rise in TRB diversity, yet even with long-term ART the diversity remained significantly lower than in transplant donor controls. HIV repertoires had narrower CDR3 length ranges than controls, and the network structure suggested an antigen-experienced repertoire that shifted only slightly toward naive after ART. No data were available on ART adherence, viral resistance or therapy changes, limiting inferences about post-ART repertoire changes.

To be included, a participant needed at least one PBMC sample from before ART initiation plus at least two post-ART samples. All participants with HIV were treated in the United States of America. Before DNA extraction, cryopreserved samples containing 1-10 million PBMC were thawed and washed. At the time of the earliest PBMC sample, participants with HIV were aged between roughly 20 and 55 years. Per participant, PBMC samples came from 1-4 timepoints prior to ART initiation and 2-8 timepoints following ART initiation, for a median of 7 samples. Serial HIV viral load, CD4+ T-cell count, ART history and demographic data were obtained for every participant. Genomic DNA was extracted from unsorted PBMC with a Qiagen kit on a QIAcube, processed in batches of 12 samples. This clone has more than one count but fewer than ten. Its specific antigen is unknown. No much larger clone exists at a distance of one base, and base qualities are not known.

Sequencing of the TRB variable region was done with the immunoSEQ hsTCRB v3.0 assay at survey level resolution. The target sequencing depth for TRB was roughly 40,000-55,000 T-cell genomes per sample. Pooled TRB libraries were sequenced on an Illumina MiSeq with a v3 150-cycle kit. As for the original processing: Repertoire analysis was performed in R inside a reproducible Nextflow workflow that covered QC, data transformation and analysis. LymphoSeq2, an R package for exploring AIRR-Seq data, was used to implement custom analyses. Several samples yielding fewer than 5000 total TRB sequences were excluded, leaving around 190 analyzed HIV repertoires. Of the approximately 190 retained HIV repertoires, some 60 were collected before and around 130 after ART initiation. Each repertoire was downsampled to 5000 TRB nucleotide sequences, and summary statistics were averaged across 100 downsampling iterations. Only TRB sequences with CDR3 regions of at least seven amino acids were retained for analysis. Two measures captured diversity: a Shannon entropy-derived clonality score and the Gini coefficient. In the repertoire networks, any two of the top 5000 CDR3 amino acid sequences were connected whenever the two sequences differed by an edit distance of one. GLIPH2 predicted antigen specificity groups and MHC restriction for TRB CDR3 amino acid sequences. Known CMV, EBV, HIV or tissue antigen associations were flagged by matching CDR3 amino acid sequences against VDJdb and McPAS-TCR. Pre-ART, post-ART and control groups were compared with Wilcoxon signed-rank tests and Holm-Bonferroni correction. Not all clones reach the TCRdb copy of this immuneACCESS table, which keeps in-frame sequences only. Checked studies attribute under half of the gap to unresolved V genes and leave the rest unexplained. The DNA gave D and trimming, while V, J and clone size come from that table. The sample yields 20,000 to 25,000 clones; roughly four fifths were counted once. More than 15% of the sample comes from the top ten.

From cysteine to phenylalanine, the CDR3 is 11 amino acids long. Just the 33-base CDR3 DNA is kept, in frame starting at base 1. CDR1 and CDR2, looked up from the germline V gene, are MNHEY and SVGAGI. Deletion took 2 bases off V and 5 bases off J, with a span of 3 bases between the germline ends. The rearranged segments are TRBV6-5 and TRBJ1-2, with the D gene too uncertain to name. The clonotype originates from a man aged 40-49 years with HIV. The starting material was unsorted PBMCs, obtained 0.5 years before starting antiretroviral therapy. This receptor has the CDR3 CASSYRYGYTF. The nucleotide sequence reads TGTGCCAGCAGTTACAGGTATGGCTACACCTTC.